This T cell receptor beta chain was obtained from a study of blood T cell repertoires in COVID-19. Source study methods: Estimated nucleated cell counts came from reference gene primer amplification. Sequenced by immunoSEQ multiplex PCR; TCRdb stores in-frame clones only, minus some. V, J and clone size were drawn from that table, and D and trimming were deduced from the DNA. The sample shows 200,000 to 300,000 clones, about 91% of them seen only once. This CDR3 contains 15 residues. V dropped 4 bases and J dropped 6; count of bases not matched to a gene: 3. Germline lookup yields CDR1 KGHDR and CDR2 SFDVKD. Each participant's cohort was designated according to participant-reported clinical history.

Sequenced: PBMCs or T cells enriched from blood (not recorded which). The clonotype was recovered from a woman between 35 and 50 years old with acute COVID-19. J is TRBJ2-1 and V is TRBV24-1, with 12 positions matching TRBD2. The CDR3: CATSERGLAGNEQFF. The CDR3 coding sequence is TGTGCCACCAGTGAACGGGGACTAGCGGGCAATGAGCAGTTCTTC.